Presented here are 20 T cell receptor beta chains from one specimen sequenced in a study of identical twins. Each CDR3 protein is one row after TCRdb ran MiXCR on the 5' RACE reads. Of around 530,000 distinct CDR3 sequences in the sample, 12% to 15% were seen once. The same data also contributed to another study, on yellow fever vaccine responses in identical twins.

Sequencing used CD4+ T cells sorted from blood. These receptors originate from a woman between 18 and 30 years old in good health.

The chain couples TRBV4-1 to TRBJ2-5, with D perhaps given as TRBD1 or TRBD2 (6 bases each). The CDR3 covers 18 residues. Germline-derived CDR1 and CDR2 are MGHRA and YSYEKL. V lost 1 base, J lost 5 bases, and 23 bases lay in between. CDR3 residues: CASSQGFGGHSRRETQYF. DNA for the CDR3: TGCGCCAGCAGCCAAGGTTTTGGGGGGCACTCCCGGAGGGAGACCCAGTACTTC.

This clonotype was counted a few times. CDR3 coding DNA: TGTGCCACCACCCGACTAGCGGGGACCCCTTTCTTC. Protein: CATTRLAGTPFF. The chain is built from TRBV24-1 and TRBJ2-1, with 11 positions matching TRBD2. V was pared by 8 bases and J by 16 bases, with 9 bases of the junction left unmatched. This CDR3 has 12 residues. Germline CDR1 and CDR2: KGHDR and SFDVKD.

The chain joins TRBV7-9 to TRBJ2-7; D not resolved. The CDR3 sequence is 13 residues long. V was clipped by 1 base and J by 4 bases, with 8 bases between them. CDR1 and CDR2 from the germline V gene are SEHNR and FQNEAQ (reference sequence). This CDR3 reads CASSLEAVYEQYV. Written as DNA, the CDR3 is TGTGCCAGCAGCTTAGAGGCGGTATACGAGCAGTACGTC.

This clonotype has only a few counts. The genes are TRBV20-1 and TRBJ2-7; the match to TRBD1 covers 8 bases. The CDR3 length is 13 residues. Germline values: CDR1 DFQATT, CDR2 SNEGSKA (reference sequence). CDR3 DNA: TGCAGTGCGAGAGACAGGGGTCGTTCCGAGCAGTACGTC. Residues: CSARDRGRSEQYV.

This clonotype occurred a few times. The chain uses TRBV29-1 and TRBJ2-7; 7 bases agree with TRBD1. Germline V gene sequence: CDR1 SQVTM, CDR2 ANQGSEA. Trimming removed 7 bases from V and 4 bases from J; junction bases left unmatched: 13. The CDR3 consists of 14 residues. The CDR3 bases are TGCAGCGCCGGGGCCCCGGGACAGAGTTACGAGCAGTACTTC. It codes for CSAGAPGQSYEQYF.

This chain connects TRBV24-1 to TRBJ2-1, with TRBD1 matching 7 bases. The CDR3 has 12 residues. V was clipped by 7 bases and J by 8 bases; unmatched bases: 4. Germline-derived CDR1 and CDR2 are KGHDR and SFDVKD. This chain's CDR3 is CATSVQGYEQFF. The DNA for the CDR3 is TGTGCCACCAGCGTACAGGGGTATGAGCAGTTCTTC.

This clonotype was observed a handful of times. The CDR3 here is CASSPMLAGYNEQFF. DNA of the CDR3: TGTGCCAGCTCACCAATGCTAGCGGGGTACAATGAGCAGTTCTTC. This sequence joins TRBV18 and TRBJ2-1; 9 bases fit TRBD2. J gave up 4 bases and V 2 bases, and 3 bases lay outside the gene matches. The length of the CDR3 is 15 residues. Germline V gives CDR1 KGHSH, CDR2 LQKENI.

The gene calls are TRBV5-1 and TRBJ2-1; D is undetermined. CDR3 length: 12 residues. Trimming took 5 bases from V and 6 from J, leaving 9 bases between them. Germline CDR1 reads SGHRS; CDR2 reads YFSETQ. The CDR3 region is CASRATSNEQFF. CDR3 coding DNA: TGCGCCAGCAGAGCTACGTCCAATGAGCAGTTCTTC.

This clonotype occurred a few times. V usage is TRBV20-1 and J usage is TRBJ2-2; 10 nucleotides align to TRBD2. Germline V gene lookup returns CDR1 DFQATT and CDR2 SNEGSKA (reference sequence). There are 17 residues in the CDR3. Unmatched junction bases numbered 10, after V lost 6 bases and J lost 0 bases. The CDR3 coding sequence is TGCAGTGCCAACACCCTAGCGGGGGTGGCGAACACCGGGGAGCTGTTTTTT. Residues: CSANTLAGVANTGELFF.

The chain has TRBV5-1 and TRBJ2-7; 7 positions match TRBD2. Germline lookup yields CDR1 SGHRS and CDR2 YFSETQ. This CDR3 contains 14 residues. Germline trimming cut 4 bases from V and 2 bases from J; bases unmatched to any gene: 6. As DNA, the CDR3 is TGCGCCAGCAGCATAAACGGACTAGCCTACGAGCAGTACTTC. This gives the protein CASSINGLAYEQYF.

There are a few counts of this clonotype. The chain links TRBV29-1 to TRBJ2-7; TRBD1 aligns across 9 bases. V gave up 4 bases and J gave up 2 bases; unmatched junction bases: 9. This CDR3 contains 15 residues. CDR1 and CDR2 (germline): SQVTM, ANQGSEA. CDR3 bases: TGCAGCGTTGCCCAGTCCGGGACAGGGACCTACGAGCAGTACTTC. Amino acid sequence: CSVAQSGTGTYEQYF.

The rearrangement uses TRBV28 and TRBJ1-1, with a tentative D call TRBD1 (5 bases). Deletions cut 4 bases from V and 4 bases from J, with 10 bases between. Germline-derived CDR1 and CDR2 are MDHEN and SYDVKM. This CDR3 spans 13 amino acids. CDR3 in amino acids: CASSWRGVTEAFF. The CDR3 nucleotides read TGTGCCAGCAGTTGGAGGGGCGTCACTGAAGCTTTCTTT.

This clonotype was seen ten or more times. V gene TRBV18 combines with J gene TRBJ1-5; unclear D gene. The CDR3 sequence is 14 residues long. V was cut by 3 bases and J by 1 base, with 7 bases left in between. Germline V gene data show CDR1 as KGHSH and CDR2 as LQKENI. In DNA, the CDR3 is TGTGCCAGCTCACCTTTAAAGAGCAATCAGCCCCAGCATTTT. Its protein is CASSPLKSNQPQHF. Full variable domain (outside the CDR3, taken from reference TRBV18 and TRBJ1-5): NAGVMQNPRHLVRRRGQEARLRCSPMKGHSHVYWYRQLPEEGLKFMVYLQKENIIDESGMPKERFSAEFPKEGPSILRIQQVVRGDSAAYFCASSPLKSNQPQHFGDGTRLSIL.

This clonotype came up a few times. This chain links TRBV13 with TRBJ2-5, with TRBD2 matching over 8 bases. The CDR3 covers 15 residues. Germline trimming cut 5 bases from V and 6 bases from J; bases unmatched to any gene: 11. In germline, CDR1 is PRHDT, CDR2 FYEKMQ (reference sequence). CDR3 nucleotides: TGTGCCAGCAGCCGTCGAGCGGGAGATTTCAAGACCCAGTACTTC. Protein sequence: CASSRRAGDFKTQYF.

This clonotype was seen a handful of times. The V and J genes are TRBV12-3 or TRBV12-4 and TRBJ2-6; 8 bases agree with TRBD2. Losses at the gene ends were 5 bases for V and 0 bases for J; bases not matched to a gene: 9. CDR3 size: 18 residues. CDR3 amino acids: CASSPYSGKGSGANVLTF. CDR3 sequence (DNA): TGTGCCAGCAGTCCCTATAGCGGGAAGGGCTCTGGGGCCAACGTCCTGACTTTC.

Only one count was recorded for this clonotype. The chain employs TRBV5-5 and TRBJ2-7; D is possibly TRBD2 (5 bases). The CDR3 has 14 amino acids. Trimming took off 4 bases at V and 0 bases at J, with 11 bases between the two ends. In germline, CDR1 is SGHKS, CDR2 YYEKEE (reference sequence). In DNA form, the CDR3 reads TGTGCCAGCAGCCCCGGGATGTTCTCCTACGAGCAGTACTTC. Its translation: CASSPGMFSYEQYF.

This clonotype was seen repeatedly, ten times or more. V is TRBV12-3 or TRBV12-4 and J is TRBJ2-2; maybe TRBD1 (5 bases). With 1 base removed from V and 8 bases from J, the gap between germline ends came to 11 bases. This CDR3 has 14 residues. The CDR3 is CASSLVPQGGELFF. CDR3 nucleotide sequence: TGTGCCAGCAGTTTAGTACCGCAGGGTGGGGAGCTGTTTTTT.

The chain carries TRBV25-1 and TRBJ2-5; perhaps TRBD1 as D (6 bases). The CDR3 runs to 14 residues. Trimming stripped 6 bases from V and 5 bases from J, with 16 bases between. Looked up from germline, CDR1 is MGHDK and CDR2 is SYGVNS. CDR3 bases: TGTGCCAGCAGCGCTACAGGGTCCCGGGAGACCCAGTACTTC. The encoded protein is CASSATGSRETQYF. Variable domain in full (rest from reference TRBV25-1 and TRBJ2-5): EADIYQTPRYLVIGTGKKITLECSQTMGHDKMYWYQQDPGMELHLIHYSYGVNSTEKGDLSSESTVSRIRTEHFPLTLESARPSHTSQYLCASSATGSRETQYFGPGTRLLVL.

The chain recombines TRBV3-1 with TRBJ2-7, with 7 nucleotides matching TRBD2. The CDR3 is 15 amino acids. V was clipped by 1 base and J by 3 bases; unmatched bases: 6. The germline V gene has CDR1 LGHDT and CDR2 YNNKEL (reference sequence). The CDR3 nucleotides read TGTGCCAGCAGCCAAGTTGGGGGGGAGCGCTACGAGCAGTACTTC. This gives the protein CASSQVGGERYEQYF.

This clonotype was detected many times. The chain recombines TRBV5-1 with TRBJ2-7; 10 positions agree with TRBD1. Looked up from germline, CDR1 is SGHRS and CDR2 is YFSETQ. Trimming took 4 bases from V and 5 from J; bases not matched to a gene: 9. This CDR3 spans 15 amino acids. CDR3 sequence reads: CASSRGTGVGNEQYF. CDR3 in DNA: TGCGCCAGCAGCCGTGGGACAGGGGTTGGGAACGAGCAGTACTTC.